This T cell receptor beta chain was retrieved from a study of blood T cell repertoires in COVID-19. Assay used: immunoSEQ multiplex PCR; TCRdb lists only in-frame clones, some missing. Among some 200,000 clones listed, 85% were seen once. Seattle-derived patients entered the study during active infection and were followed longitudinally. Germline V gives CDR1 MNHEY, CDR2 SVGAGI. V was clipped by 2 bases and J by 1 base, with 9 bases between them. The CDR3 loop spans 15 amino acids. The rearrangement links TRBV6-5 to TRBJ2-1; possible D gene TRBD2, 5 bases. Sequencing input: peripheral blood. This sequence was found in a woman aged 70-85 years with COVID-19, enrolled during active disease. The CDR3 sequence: CASSYAAASYNEQFF. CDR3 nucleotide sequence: TGTGCCAGCAGTTACGCAGCGGCATCCTACAATGAGCAGTTCTTC.